This T cell receptor (beta chain) was retrieved from a study of cytomegalovirus exposure and HLA in healthy donors (dated by TCRdb to 2017 to 2019). With regard to the full study: According to an earlier analysis of several hundred of the donors, about 179 million T cells yielded 90 million to 140 million unique TCR beta sequences and approximately 280 Gb of sequence data. The number of donors typed differed by locus, with about 620-630 for A, B, C, DRB1 and DQB1, around 520 for DQA1, under 610 for DPA1, and around 450 for DPB1. The T cell repertoires of around 730 subjects were profiled by immunosequencing and related to cytomegalovirus serostatus. The aim of the study was to test whether cataloging public T cell receptors could identify signatures of past pathogen exposure. Every repertoire in the discovery cohort had been generated on one and the same sequencing platform. Class I and class II HLA loci were covered by the typing at four-digit resolution. Alongside the repertoire data, information on donor age, sex, ethnicity and CMV serostatus was compiled. Of the 398 genotyped donors, approximately 83% fell in the genetic ancestry cluster associated with self-reported Caucasian donors. A separate validation cohort of roughly 110 different subjects was used in addition to the roughly 700-subject first cohort. Roughly 310 gigabases of sequencing data and 80 million or so unique TCR sequences were included in an early release covering roughly 600 HLA-typed donors. In a later genetic analysis, genome-wide SNP genotypes for about 65% of the roughly 700 donors were used, and that subset was treated as a discovery cohort. Among some 400 genotyped donors of the cohort, an average of approximately 200,000 unique TCR beta nucleotide sequences was sequenced per donor, of which 15% to 20% were non-productive. Rather than using new phenotypic data, the later analysis identified candidate immune exposures from TCR beta sequences and from how often those sequences occurred across donors. A later analysis re-examined previously published TCR beta repertoires from 610 or so donors and added high-resolution HLA genotyping to investigate patterns of TCR occurrence. Four or five DR-DQ haplotypes were handled as single units for association and clustering because linkage in the cohort was strong. To predict cytomegalovirus infection status, the study brought together high-throughput TCR immunosequencing, statistical association of individual TCRs with disease status, and machine learning. In an earlier analysis of 587 of the donors, high-throughput TCR beta sequencing was used to judge whether each TCR beta V gene segment behaved as functional or pseudogenic.

From its cysteine to its phenylalanine, the CDR3 spans 14 amino acids. The sequence is cut down to CDR3 DNA, 42 bases in frame from base 1. Based on the germline V gene (reference sequence), the CDR1 and CDR2 sequences are WNHNN and SYGVQD. The V and J ends are trimmed by 0 bases and 3 bases, leaving 8 bases between them. On this clone itself: Its antigen specificity is not known. No quality values exist for individual bases; no much larger clone is one base distant.

The library was produced with the immunoSEQ multiplex PCR assay. A mixture of 60 forward primers for TCR Vbeta segments and 13 reverse primers for TCR Jbeta segments was used in the multiplex PCR. The CDR3 region of rearranged TCR beta genes was amplified from genomic DNA with a multiplex PCR assay. Amplified TCR beta libraries were sequenced as 87-base-pair reads on the Illumina HiSeq System. From the authors' description of their analysis: In a later analysis, some 80 million unique TCR beta chains were counted across the roughly 610 repertoires, and around 11 million of these chains were shared by at least two donors. To remove PCR and sequencing errors, raw reads were error-corrected and collapsed into unique sequences using a nearest-neighbor algorithm that merged closely related sequences. CDR3 sequences were aligned to IMGT reference sequences to assign V, D and J gene segments. For a sequence to be retained, at least a six-nucleotide match to both a V gene segment and a J gene segment was required. Rearrangements were called productive when the CDR3 lacked stop codons and stayed in frame with V and J; all others were non-productive. Following IMGT convention, CDR3 was defined as the stretch from the second conserved V-encoded cysteine to the conserved J-encoded phenylalanine. The earlier analysis of 587 of the donors excluded sequences that lacked an unambiguous match to a single V gene segment. An earlier analysis of a few hundred of the donors called V segments functional above 56.7% productive rearrangements and segregating when the between-donor standard deviation exceeded 5%. A statistical classification framework was developed to diagnose cytomegalovirus status using the catalog of TCR beta chain sequences. In a later analysis, TCR nucleotide sequences were compared against IMGT/GENE-DB human TR gene sequences so that V and J genes could be assigned. The TCRdist pipeline was used in a later analysis to assign CDR3 sequences and most-parsimonious VDJ recombination scenarios. In a later analysis, each TCR beta chain was defined by its CDR3 amino acid sequence together with its V-gene family, and reads without a unique V-gene family were excluded. A later analysis removed 500 to 650 highly shared, low-generation-probability nucleotide sequences to deal with suspected cross-contamination and a sequencing artifact. For each public chain, a later analysis derived a clonal expansion index from normalized ranks of inferred template counts within each repertoire. In a later analysis, generation probabilities were computed with a VDJ recombination model fitted to out-of-frame rearrangements, and the resulting probabilities were checked against IGoR. Hypergeometric tests were used in a later analysis to score TCR-TCR, TCR-HLA and TCR-CMV co-occurrence, with a repertoire-size bias correction applied to the TCR pairs. False discovery rates were estimated in a later analysis by permuting HLA or CMV assignments 20 times. In a later analysis, co-occurring TCRs were grouped using DBSCAN, with TCRdist sequence similarity added in when clustering inside HLA-allele-positive subsets. Co-occurrence clustering excluded repertoires with fewer than 30,000 or more than 120,000 public chains, plus five with anomalous nucleotide sharing. TCRdb re-hosts the immuneACCESS table, in-frame sequences only. Its copies lack some clones; in the studies checked, an unresolved V gene accounts for under half of them, and the cause for the rest is not known. V, J and clone size reflect that table, while D and trimming were determined from the DNA. Recorded for this sample are some 160,000 clones; over 80% of them occurred a single time. Of the sample, roughly 1.4% falls within the top ten clones.

Broad study findings and their caveats: In a later genetic analysis, fewer N-insertions in productive TCRs were reported among donors in an Asian-associated ancestry cluster than the roughly 640-donor mean. A few of the identified cytomegalovirus-associated TCR beta chains were confirmed in vitro to be specific for cytomegalovirus antigens. Some IMGT-functional V segments, including TRBV6-2 and TRBV6-3, could not be distinguished by the 87-base-pair reads and were therefore excluded. A later analysis associated roughly 17,000 TCR beta sequences with specific HLA alleles at a false discovery rate of 0.05. The cohort was sequenced for TCR beta chains only, and without alpha or paired-chain data the features that could be detected were limited. The classifier was reported to diagnose cytomegalovirus status with high specificity and sensitivity in both the original and validation cohorts. In an earlier analysis of more than 450 of the donors, most TCR beta V segments were observed in productive rearrangements about 90% or about 30% of the time, broadly matching IMGT annotations. The earlier analysis of around 600 of the donors excluded approximately 17 rarely observed V segments, including chromosome 9 orphons, because counts were too low. A later analysis found that HLA-associated TCR beta chains were more clonally expanded and had lower generation probabilities than equally common non-associated chains. Assigning TCR associations to individual alleles was difficult when HLA alleles, especially DR and DQ, strongly co-occurred. A further reported finding was that TCR beta sequences accurately predicted the HLA-A and HLA-B alleles for most subjects in the first cohort. The only immune exposure information available for the cohort was CMV serostatus. Correlated functional status among segregating V segments might be attributable to linkage disequilibrium, but an unknown experimental factor could not be ruled out. It was suggested by the authors that the approach could potentially be generalized to other disease states and immunological phenotypes. According to a later analysis, TCR association rates differed among HLA loci, with DRB1 alleles showing the most associated TCRs and HLA-C alleles showing the fewest. Roughly uniform sequencing depth across donors was assumed in presence/absence analyses, although this assumption may not hold. Most TCR sequences were observed very rarely across donors, whereas some public TCRs were present in many individuals. The study gave a list of 150 to 200 TCR beta chains associated with cytomegalovirus. A group of highly shared sequence variants was considered likely to be a technical artifact of the sequencing pipeline. A later analysis found that most CMV-associated TCR beta chains appeared HLA-restricted, with HLA associations seemingly driven largely by CMV exposure. A later genetic analysis associated a missense DCLRE1C variant with V-gene and J-gene trimming of TCR beta chains, and an independent cohort replicated the association. In a later analysis, several top co-occurrence clusters were reported to appear linked to parvovirus B19, influenza, CMV and Epstein-Barr virus. Because HLA typing was missing for some donors at each locus, association tests included only the typed subset.

In total, just over 650 healthy bone marrow donors made up the cohort. At the time of sampling, every cohort member was nominally healthy, though immune exposures that went unrecorded were likely present. The donor tested CMV seronegative and was one of the 352 seronegative cohort members. A peripheral blood sample was collected from each donor, and TCR beta sequencing was performed on peripheral blood mononuclear cells. Genomic DNA extraction from the blood cell samples was performed with the Qiagen DNeasy Blood Extraction Kit. The chain uses TRBV10-1 and TRBJ2-5; tentative D gene TRBD2, with 5 bases matching. Sequenced input: PBMCs. This receptor was obtained from a young woman in good health and CMV-seronegative. In nucleotides, the sequence is TGCGCCAGCAGTGAGTCGGGGAGAAAAGAGACCCAGTACTTC. Its translation is CASSESGRKETQYF.